This passage covers 3 T cell receptor beta chains from one sample sequenced in a study of T cell responses to AZD1222 COVID-19 vaccine (dated by TCRdb to about 2021). To prepare the library, the immunoSEQ multiplex PCR assay was applied. Held by TCRdb, this immuneACCESS table contains in-frame sequences only and omits some clones. Under half of the omission traces to an unresolved V gene where checked; the cause of the rest is unknown. Present in this sample are approximately 150,000 clones, approximately 88% of which were seen just once. The ten largest account for approximately 2.1% of the sample. The time point label of this sample denotes: baseline before first vaccination. This specimen was peripheral blood, taken on day 0 of AZD1222 vaccination. The source of these receptors is an adult in good health.

Regarding this clone: Other DNA sequences in this specimen translate into the identical CDR3. The chain has TRBV7-9 and TRBJ1-2; D remains ambiguous. V was cut by 1 base and J by 5 bases, with 8 bases left in between. Germline CDR1 and CDR2: SEHNR and FQNEAQ (reference sequence). The CDR3 contains 13 residues. The CDR3 is CASSLVAGYGYTF. CDR3 DNA sequence: TGTGCCAGCAGCTTAGTCGCCGGGTATGGCTACACCTTC.

The chain uses TRBV11-3 and TRBJ2-7, with D possibly TRBD1 on 6 matching bases. This CDR3 comprises 16 residues. Trimming pared 5 bases from V and 4 bases from J, leaving 21 bases between. Per the germline V gene, CDR1 is SGHNT and CDR2 is YENEEA. DNA of the CDR3: TGTGCCAGCAGCCTTCATTCTTCCCAGGGGTCGTACGAGCAGTACTTC. Protein sequence: CASSLHSSQGSYEQYF.

The chain recombines TRBV6-4 with TRBJ2-3, with TRBD2 matching 7 bases. V was pared by 2 bases and J by 0 bases, with 2 bases of the junction left unmatched. The CDR3 spans 15 residues. CDR1 and CDR2 (germline): MRHNA, SNTAGT. The chain's CDR3 is CASSDGSGSTDTQYF. CDR3 in DNA: TGTGCCAGCAGTGACGGTAGCGGGAGCACAGATACGCAGTATTTT.